Listed below are T cell receptor beta chains from one sample, sequenced in a study of blood T cell repertoires in COVID-19. The assay was immunoSEQ multiplex PCR, and TCRdb's table has in-frame clones only and misses some. The sample holds roughly 300,000 clones, roughly 92% seen once. Sequencing input: peripheral blood. The source of these receptors is a woman in her thirties with COVID-19, enrolled during active disease. CDR3s include the opening cysteine and the closing phenylalanine or tryptophan. The D gene is left open where the match is weak. Expanded clones are given a class, and other clones once, few, many or no size at all.

TRBV11-3	-	-	TRBJ1-1	CASSLAPGTEAFF	TGTGCCAGCAGCTTAGCTCCGGGCACTGAAGCTTTCTTT
TRBV18	few	TRBD2	TRBJ2-1	CASSTTSGRYNEQFF	TGTGCCAGCTCGACGACTAGCGGGAGGTACAATGAGCAGTTCTTC
TRBV12-3/TRBV12-4	-	TRBD1	TRBJ1-1	CASSWGQGRAFF	TGTGCCAGCAGTTGGGGACAGGGTAGAGCTTTCTTT
TRBV7-9	-	TRBD2	TRBJ2-7	CASSPLAGDHEQYF	TGTGCCAGCAGCCCGCTAGCGGGAGATCACGAGCAGTACTTC
TRBV2	-	TRBD1	TRBJ1-2	CASSDSTGGLTLYGYTF	TGTGCCAGCAGTGATTCGACAGGGGGCCTAACCCTCTATGGCTACACCTTC
TRBV19	-	-	TRBJ1-1	CASTTTGDMNTEAFF	TGTGCCAGTACCACCACAGGAGACATGAACACTGAAGCTTTCTTT
TRBV19	-	-	TRBJ1-2	CASTLSHTSNYGYTF	TGTGCCAGTACCCTATCACATACTAGTAACTATGGCTACACCTTC
TRBV4-1	-	TRBD1	TRBJ2-7	CASSQEFAGGIEQYF	TGCGCCAGCAGCCAAGAATTCGCAGGGGGCATCGAGCAGTACTTC
TRBV4-2	-	TRBD2	TRBJ2-7	CASPSGRMGYYEQYF	TGTGCCAGCCCTAGCGGGAGGATGGGGTACTACGAGCAGTACTTC
TRBV18	-	-	TRBJ2-3	CASSPLNTDTQYF	TGTGCCAGCTCACCACTTAACACAGATACGCAGTATTTT